One sample yielded the 21 T cell receptor beta chains listed below, sequenced in a study of T cells in women clearing cervical HPV infection. Repertoires were generated with immunoSEQ multiplex PCR, while TCRdb's copy carries only in-frame clones and drops some. The sample has more than 25,000 clones. The source material was blood buffy coat. These receptors all stem from a woman aged 18 to 75 with a cervical HPV16 infection that either progressed to CIN3+ or cleared (not recorded which).

In the case of this clone: The read terminates 3 residues ahead of where the CDR3 ends, so the germline J gene completes it. The rearrangement uses TRBV5-3 and TRBJ1-6; D not certain. TRBV5-3 belongs to the ORF category, with a function that is uncertain. V gave up 2 bases and J gave up 0 bases, with 9 bases separating them. CDR3 length: 16 residues. The covered CDR3 bases are TGTGCCAGAAGCTTTTGGCAGAGCTCCTATAATTCACCC. Translating it yields CARSFWQSSYNSP. Given in full, the CDR3 is CARSFWQSSYNSPLHF.

As for this clone: The read is 3 residues too short to cover the CDR3 end, so that end is filled in from the germline J gene. The chain carries TRBV5-1 and TRBJ2-5, with 12 bases aligning to TRBD2. V shed 0 bases, J shed 1 base, and the junction held 1 base outside the gene matches. This CDR3 has 16 amino acids. The germline V gene encodes CDR1 SGHRS and CDR2 YFSETQ. The part of the CDR3 DNA that was read is TGCGCCAGCAGCTTGGGGACTAGCGGGGCCCAAGAGACC. Translating gives CASSLGTSGAQET. The CDR3, in full, reads CASSLGTSGAQETQYF. The full variable domain, its missing parts supplied by reference TRBV5-1 and TRBJ2-5, is KAGVTQTPRYLIKTRGQQVTLSCSPISGHRSVSWYQQTPGQGLQFLFEYFSETQRNKGNFPGRFSGRQFSNSRSEMNVSTLELGDSALYLCASSLGTSGAQETQYFGPGTRLLVL.

On this clone: The read gets to within 3 residues of the CDR3 end, and the germline J gene fills in the rest. The chain has TRBV16 and TRBJ1-2, with a tentative D call TRBD1 (6 bases). From germline, CDR1 is KGHSY and CDR2 FQNENV. The CDR3 sequence is 16 residues long. The chain's CDR3 is CASSQSGGRVNYDYTF. The covered CDR3 bases are TGTGCCAGCAGCCAATCTGGGGGCAGGGTAAACTACGAC.

Comments on this clone: The read terminates 3 residues before the CDR3 end, so the remaining end is supplied by the germline J gene. The chain links TRBV7-6 to TRBJ2-2; TRBD1 matches 8 bases. CDR1 is SGHVS and CDR2 is FNYEAQ in the germline V gene. With 5 bases clipped from V and 7 bases from J, the junction kept 3 bases outside the gene matches. The CDR3 spans 13 residues. CDR3 sequence: CASSPGQGGELFF. CDR3 DNA, as far as it was read: TGTGCCAGCAGCCCAGGACAGGGCGGGGAG.

With respect to this clone: The read stops 3 residues short of the end of the CDR3; the missing end is completed from the germline J gene. This chain uses TRBV18 with TRBJ1-2; TRBD1 agrees at 7 bases. The V gene's germline CDR1 is KGHSH and CDR2 LQKENI. The CDR3 spans 15 residues. Incomplete CDR3 DNA: TGTGCCAGCTCACCAGGGACAGCCTCCTACAATGAC. Translated: CASSPGTASYND. The complete CDR3 sequence is CASSPGTASYNDYTF.

Comment on this clone: The read finishes 3 residues shy of the CDR3 end, and the germline J gene is used to complete it. This chain uses TRBV19 with TRBJ1-2; D gene unclear. Germline values: CDR1 LNHDA, CDR2 SQIVND (reference sequence). This CDR3 spans 13 amino acids. CDR3 bases read: TGTGCCAGTAGTACCCGGGGAGACTACGAC. Its translation is CASSTRGDYD. The full-length CDR3 reads as CASSTRGDYDYTF.

Concerning this clone itself: Read sequence stops 3 residues before the CDR3 end, and the germline J gene provides the missing end. This chain links TRBV29-1 with TRBJ2-2; 7 bases are a match to TRBD1. The CDR3 spans 15 residues. J gave up 5 bases and V 3 bases, and 9 bases lay outside the gene matches. Germline CDR1 and CDR2: SQVTM and ANQGSEA. CDR3 loop: CSVDIRQGGTGELFF. The DNA read from the CDR3 is TGCAGCGTTGATATTAGACAGGGTGGGACCGGGGAG.

For this clone: Sequencing ends 3 residues short of the CDR3 end; the germline J gene provides the rest. V is TRBV7-2 and J is TRBJ1-2; the match to TRBD1 covers 7 bases. Germline values: CDR1 SGHTA, CDR2 FQGNSA. The CDR3 loop spans 13 amino acids. V was pared by 4 bases and J by 4 bases, with 3 bases of the junction left unmatched. CDR3 bases read: TGTGCCAGCAGCTGGGACAGAACCTATGGC. Its translation is CASSWDRTYG. The whole CDR3 reads CASSWDRTYGYTF.

Worth noting for this clone: The read is 3 residues too short to cover the CDR3 end, so that end is filled in from the germline J gene. The V call is TRBV30, the J call TRBJ1-5; maybe TRBD1 (5 bases). CDR1 and CDR2 from the germline V gene are GTSNPN and SVGIG (reference sequence). Between the trimmed V and J ends, which lost 8 bases and 0 bases, there was a span of 11 bases. There are 13 residues in the CDR3. The CDR3 spells CARGSGSNQPQHF. The CDR3 bases that were read are TGTGCCCGGGGGAGTGGTAGCAATCAGCCC.

Concerning this clone: The observed sequence ends 3 residues before the CDR3 terminus, with the missing tail filled in from the germline J gene. V usage is TRBV7-1 and J usage is TRBJ1-2; weak D call: TRBD1 (6 bases). TRBV7-1 is annotated as an ORF whose role is uncertain. The CDR3 runs 22 residues. CDR3 region: CASSSHPRARELNKGRTDTYTF. CDR3 DNA, as far as it was read: TGTGCCAGCAGCTCTCACCCACGTGCCAGGGAATTGAATAAGGGTCGGACAGATACC.

About this clone: The read terminates 3 residues before the CDR3 end, so the remaining end is supplied by the germline J gene. The chain recombines TRBV7-6 with TRBJ2-3, with 10 bases matching TRBD1. The CDR3 is made up of 16 amino acids. The V gene's germline CDR1 is SGHVS and CDR2 FNYEAQ. The CDR3 protein is CASSPGTGVGNQPQYF. Partial CDR3 DNA: TGTGCCAGCAGCCCCGGGACAGGGGTAGGGAATCAGCCG. Supplemented by reference TRBV7-6 and TRBJ2-3, the full variable domain reads GAGVSQSPRYKVTKRGQDVALRCDPISGHVSLYWYRQALGQGPEFLTYFNYEAQQDKSGLPNDRFSAERPEGSISTLTIQRTEQRDSAMYRCASSPGTGVGNQPQYFGPGTRLTVL.

Worth noting for this clone: The CDR3 end lies 3 residues beyond the end of the read and is filled in from the germline J gene. The chain joins TRBV27 to TRBJ1-2; possibly TRBD1 for D (6 bases). V was trimmed by 2 bases and J by 4 bases, leaving 11 bases between them. The CDR3 sequence is 14 residues long. The germline V gene encodes CDR1 MNHEY and CDR2 SMNVEV (reference sequence). Incomplete CDR3 DNA: TGTGCCAGCAGTTTAGCTGGACAGCTCTATGGC. It encodes CASSLAGQLYG. The whole CDR3 protein reads CASSLAGQLYGYTF.

The CDR3 sequence: CSVESTEGQPQYF. The part of the CDR3 DNA that was read is TGCAGCGTTGAGTCGACAGAGGGTCAGCCG. This chain connects TRBV29-1 to TRBJ2-3, with D possibly being TRBD1 or TRBD2 (5 bases each). The read ends 3 residues shy of where the CDR3 ends; the end is completed using the germline J gene. The CDR3 totals 13 residues. Germline V CDR1 and CDR2: SQVTM, ANQGSEA.

Concerning this clone: The read falls 3 residues short of the CDR3 end, and the missing part is taken from the germline J gene. The chain combines TRBV28 with TRBJ1-6; tentative D call: TRBD1 (5 bases). Germline values: CDR1 MDHEN, CDR2 SYDVKM. The CDR3 covers 17 residues. V shed 8 bases and J shed 4 bases, with 21 bases lying between them. CDR3 bases read: TGTGCCAGCCGCAGTTTCCTTGTCCAGGGTTATAATTCACCC. The encoded protein is CASRSFLVQGYNSP. The whole CDR3 sequence reads CASRSFLVQGYNSPLHF.

About this clone: The read gets to within 3 residues of the CDR3 end, and the germline J gene fills in the rest. J is TRBJ1-1 and V is TRBV10-2; D is undetermined. Between the trimmed V and J ends, which lost 3 bases and 6 bases, there was a span of 5 bases. CDR3 size: 11 residues. Germline V gives CDR1 WSHSY, CDR2 SAAADI. The CDR3 loop reads CASSDRAEAFF. The sequenced CDR3 bases are TGCGCCAGCAGTGATAGGGCTGAA.

For this clone: The CDR3 end lies 3 residues beyond the end of the read and is filled in from the germline J gene. The V call is TRBV7-3, the J call TRBJ1-2, with D possibly TRBD1 on 6 matching bases. The germline V gene has CDR1 SGHTA and CDR2 FQGTGA. V dropped 8 bases and J dropped 2 bases, with 9 bases sitting between them. The CDR3 is 12 amino acids. CDR3 DNA (partial): TGTGCCAGCGGGGGCACAAACTATGGC. Translating it yields CASGGTNYG. The complete CDR3 protein is CASGGTNYGYTF.

As concerns this clone: The read ends 3 residues shy of where the CDR3 ends; the end is completed using the germline J gene. The gene calls are TRBV7-2 and TRBJ2-7; TRBD2 aligns across 9 bases. The length of the CDR3 is 15 residues. Germline trimming cut 1 base from V and 2 bases from J; bases unmatched to any gene: 3. CDR1 and CDR2 (germline): SGHTA, FQGNSA. The CDR3 sequence: CASSLGSGGTYEQYF. Incomplete CDR3 DNA: TGTGCCAGCAGCTTAGGAAGCGGGGGGACCTACGAG.

A note on this clone: The read comes to an end 3 residues before the CDR3 does, leaving the germline J gene to fill in the end. The chain joins TRBV20-1 to TRBJ1-5, with 11 bases matching TRBD1. With V trimmed by 7 bases and J by 6 bases, 5 bases remained unmatched. Germline V CDR1 and CDR2: DFQATT, SNEGSKA (reference sequence). This CDR3 comprises 13 residues. The sequenced part of the CDR3 DNA is TGCAGTGGGGGGACAGGGGGAACTCAGCCC. Protein sequence: CSGGTGGTQP. The whole CDR3 protein reads CSGGTGGTQPQHF.

About this clone itself: The read is 3 residues too short to cover the CDR3 end, so that end is filled in from the germline J gene. J is TRBJ2-3 and V is TRBV7-3; 14 bases align to TRBD2. CDR1 SGHTA and CDR2 FQGTGA come from the germline V gene. The CDR3 length is 16 residues. The V gene end was trimmed by 5 bases and the J gene end by 6 bases; junction bases not matched to a gene: 7. The CDR3 bases that were read are TGTGCCAGCAGCCTAGGACTAGCGGGGGGTTGGGATACG. Residues: CASSLGLAGGWDT. From start to end, the CDR3 is CASSLGLAGGWDTQYF.

As to this clone: Sequencing ends 3 residues short of the CDR3 end; the germline J gene provides the rest. V is TRBV20-1 and J is TRBJ1-4, with a weak D call TRBD1 (6 bases). CDR1 is DFQATT, CDR2 SNEGSKA, per germline (reference sequence). The V end lost 1 base, the J end lost 10 bases, and 7 bases lay between the germline ends. The CDR3 has 11 amino acids. The CDR3 sequence: CSARGRGKLFF. The CDR3 DNA, read in part, is TGCAGTGCTAGAGGCAGGGGAAAA.

CDR3 DNA (partial): TGTGCCAGCAGCTATGACAGGCGGAACACTGAA. Amino acid sequence: CASSYDRRNTE. The entire CDR3 protein is CASSYDRRNTEAFF. The rearrangement uses TRBV11-2 and TRBJ1-1, with TRBD1 as a possible D gene (6 bases). The read ends 3 residues shy of where the CDR3 ends; the end is completed using the germline J gene. The germline V gene has CDR1 SGHAT and CDR2 FQNNGV. The V end was cut by 4 bases, the J end by 1 base, with 10 bases between. The CDR3 runs to 14 residues.